This T cell receptor (beta chain) comes out of a study of cytomegalovirus exposure and HLA in healthy donors. General study findings and limits: Evidence from a later analysis indicated that most CMV-associated TCR beta chains looked HLA-restricted.

Comments on this clone: The antigen is unknown.

The CDR3 is 16 residues long. The V gene end was trimmed by 3 bases and the J gene end by 5 bases; junction bases not matched to a gene: 6. The germline gives CDR1 MNHEY, CDR2 SMNVEV (reference sequence). In the PCR, 60 Vbeta and 13 Jbeta primers were used. Generated by immunoSEQ multiplex PCR, the TCRdb table keeps only in-frame clones and is missing some. The table lists about 130,000 clones, around 77% of them singletons. This clonotype originated in a man in his thirties or forties in good health and CMV-seronegative. The chain links TRBV27 to TRBJ2-5; 13 bases line up with TRBD2. Sequenced material: PBMCs. The CDR3 region is CASSFGTSGNRETQYF. In nucleotides, the CDR3 is TGTGCCAGCAGTTTCGGGACTAGCGGGAACCGGGAGACCCAGTACTTC.